A single sample is the source of the 22 T cell receptor beta chains below, sequenced in a study of T cell responses to AZD1222 COVID-19 vaccine. Measured with immunoSEQ multiplex PCR; TCRdb has only the in-frame clones, and not every one. Of around 150,000 clones listed, roughly 90% are singletons. The material was peripheral blood, obtained on day 0 of AZD1222 vaccination. The source is an adult in good health.

V is TRBV13 and J is TRBJ2-1; 16 nucleotides match TRBD2. The J segment lost 6 bases and the V segment lost 4 bases, leaving 6 bases of the junction unmatched. CDR1 is PRHDT and CDR2 is FYEKMQ in the germline V gene (reference sequence). The CDR3 is 17 amino acids. The CDR3 DNA reads as TGTGCCAGCAGCTCCCCGGGACTAGCGGGGGGGGTCAATGAGCAGTTCTTC. As protein: CASSSPGLAGGVNEQFF.

CDR3 amino acids: CATSDASGRRNEQFF. CDR3 nucleotide sequence: TGTGCCACCAGTGACGCTAGCGGGAGGCGGAATGAGCAGTTCTTC. This chain links TRBV24-1 with TRBJ2-1; 11 positions agree with TRBD2. The CDR3 spans 15 residues. The V gene's germline CDR1 is KGHDR and CDR2 SFDVKD. Losses at the gene ends were 4 bases for V and 7 bases for J; bases not matched to a gene: 5.

J is TRBJ2-2 and V is TRBV5-7; D is perhaps TRBD2 (7 bases). TRBV5-7 is an ORF for which the function is uncertain. The CDR3 spans 17 residues. V lost 4 bases to trimming and J lost 7 bases, with 23 bases between them. CDR3 region: CASSENGGASRIGELFF. CDR3 DNA sequence: TGTGCCAGCAGCGAAAATGGGGGGGCGAGTAGGATCGGGGAGCTGTTTTTT.

This rearrangement joins TRBV6-5 to TRBJ2-5; D unresolved. From germline, CDR1 is MNHEY and CDR2 SVGAGI. The CDR3 has 15 residues. The germline V and J ends were trimmed by 4 bases and 4 bases, with 16 bases remaining between them. The CDR3 coding sequence is TGTGCCAGCAGTTCCCTGGGTGGGGTCGGAGAGACCCAGTACTTC. This sequence encodes CASSSLGGVGETQYF.

This chain joins TRBV3-1 (or the pseudogene TRBV3-2) and TRBJ2-2, with 10 positions matching TRBD1. Germline values: CDR1 LGHDT, CDR2 YNNKEL (reference sequence). The CDR3 is 15 residues long. V lost 4 bases to trimming and J lost 6 bases; unmatched junction nucleotides: 5. CDR3 sequence (DNA): TGTGCCAGCAGCCTGGGGACAGGGGCGCCCGGGGAGCTGTTTTTT. Translation: CASSLGTGAPGELFF.

The genes are TRBV7-9 and TRBJ1-2; D not certain. V was trimmed by 5 bases and J by 6 bases, leaving 7 bases between them. Germline values: CDR1 SEHNR, CDR2 FQNEAQ (reference sequence). CDR3 length: 11 residues. Here the CDR3 reads CASSLDHGYTF. CDR3 DNA: TGTGCCAGCAGCCTGGACCATGGCTACACCTTC.

The rearrangement uses TRBV7-8 and TRBJ1-2, with D perhaps matching TRBD1 (5 bases). CDR3 length: 17 amino acids. Germline CDR1 SGHVS, CDR2 FQNEAQ. The V end was cut by 4 bases, the J end by 4 bases, with 22 bases between. CDR3 bases: TGTGCCAGCAGCTCATCCCCCAGGCGACAGCCGGTCTATGGCTACACCTTC. This encodes CASSSSPRRQPVYGYTF.

The CDR3, as DNA: TGCGCCAGCAGGGGAGCGACTAGCGGGAGCCACGAGCAGTACTTC. This encodes CASRGATSGSHEQYF. The genes are TRBV10-2 and TRBJ2-7, with TRBD2 matching over 12 bases. CDR1 and CDR2 (germline): WSHSY, SAAADI. CDR3 size: 15 residues. J gave up 5 bases and V 6 bases, and 8 bases lay outside the gene matches.

V is TRBV7-8 and J is TRBJ1-6, with a tentative D call TRBD1 (5 bases). The germline CDR1 and CDR2 sequences are SGHVS and FQNEAQ. The V end was cut by 3 bases, the J end by 0 bases, with 21 bases between. The CDR3 contains 20 residues. CDR3 region: CASSLGGTSPKGSYNSPLHF. CDR3 DNA: TGTGCCAGCAGCTTGGGGGGAACATCTCCAAAGGGCTCCTATAATTCACCCCTCCACTTT.

This chain uses TRBV4-2 with TRBJ2-4; 9 positions match TRBD2. Trimming removed 1 base from V and 0 bases from J; junction bases left unmatched: 10. Looked up from germline, CDR1 is LGHNA and CDR2 is YNFKEQ. This CDR3 is 19 amino acids long. The CDR3 DNA follows: TGTGCCAGCAGCCAAGTGGAGGCTAGCGGGACGGAAGCCAAAAACATTCAGTACTTC. The encoded protein is CASSQVEASGTEAKNIQYF.

The V and J genes are TRBV28 and TRBJ2-7; D unclear. V lost 3 bases and J 9 bases, leaving 12 bases between the germline ends. This CDR3 comprises 12 residues. CDR1 and CDR2 (germline): MDHEN, SYDVKM. Written as DNA, the CDR3 is TGTGCCAGCAGTTTCCAGGTGACCGGGCAGTACTTC. This gives the protein CASSFQVTGQYF.

This chain links TRBV2 with TRBJ1-6, with 12 bases matching TRBD1. Germline trimming cut 2 bases from V and 15 bases from J; bases unmatched to any gene: 11. The germline CDR1 and CDR2 sequences are SNHLY and FYNNEI. CDR3 size: 16 residues. CDR3 amino acids: CASSELGTGGMNGLHF. DNA for the CDR3: TGTGCCAGCAGTGAATTAGGGACAGGGGGCATGAATGGCCTCCACTTT.

The chain carries TRBV10-3 and TRBJ2-7; D is unclear. The CDR3 contains 12 residues. V dropped 3 bases and J dropped 2 bases, with 5 bases sitting between them. CDR1 ENHRY and CDR2 SYGVKD come from the germline V gene. CDR3 residues: CAISEVTYEQYF. The DNA for the CDR3 is TGTGCCATCAGTGAAGTCACCTACGAGCAGTACTTC.

The V call is TRBV5-1, the J call TRBJ1-2, with a possible D match to TRBD1 (5 bases). The CDR3 consists of 14 residues. Trimming took 3 bases from V and 7 from J, leaving 16 bases between them. The germline gives CDR1 SGHRS, CDR2 YFSETQ. CDR3 in amino acids: CASSSGAIQSGYTF. CDR3 coding DNA: TGCGCCAGCAGCTCTGGGGCCATACAGAGTGGCTACACCTTC.

This chain links TRBV19 with TRBJ2-1; 9 positions agree with TRBD2. Trimming cost V 5 bases and J 5 bases; bases outside gene matches: 13. The germline V gene encodes CDR1 LNHDA and CDR2 SQIVND (reference sequence). The CDR3 length is 17 residues. CDR3 sequence (DNA): TGTGCCAGTAGTCCTCTAAAGGCTAGCGGGAACAACAATGAGCAGTTCTTC. Amino acids: CASSPLKASGNNNEQFF.

The gene calls are TRBV7-9 and TRBJ2-2; unclear D gene. Germline V gene data show CDR1 as SEHNR and CDR2 as FQNEAQ (reference sequence). Trimming stripped 0 bases from V and 0 bases from J, with 5 bases between. This CDR3 has 15 residues. CDR3 nucleotide sequence: TGTGCCAGCAGCTTAGCCCCGGCGAACACCGGGGAGCTGTTTTTT. Encoded protein: CASSLAPANTGELFF.

The chain links TRBV29-1 to TRBJ1-1; tentatively, D is TRBD1 (5 bases). The V gene lost 2 bases and the J gene lost 4 bases, with 14 bases spanning the gap. The CDR3 spans 14 residues. In germline, CDR1 is SQVTM, CDR2 ANQGSEA. The CDR3: CSVEYARASTEAFF. Written as DNA, the CDR3 is TGCAGCGTTGAATACGCCAGGGCGAGCACTGAAGCTTTCTTT.

The chain is built from TRBV6-6 and TRBJ2-7; D is ambiguous. Per the germline V gene, CDR1 is MNHNY and CDR2 is SVGAGI (reference sequence). The CDR3 spans 13 residues. V dropped 5 bases and J dropped 4 bases, with 12 bases sitting between them. The CDR3 region is CASSIVQNYEQYF. The CDR3 coding sequence is TGTGCCAGCAGTATCGTACAGAATTACGAGCAGTACTTC.

The rearrangement joins TRBV19 to TRBJ2-7, with D possibly being TRBD1 (6 bases). Trimming shortened V by 3 bases and J by 3 bases, and 15 bases separated the two germline ends. The CDR3 extends over 15 amino acids. The germline CDR1 and CDR2 sequences are LNHDA and SQIVND (reference sequence). CDR3 nucleotides: TGTGCCAGTAGTATGGCCGGGACACCATTCTACGAGCAGTACTTC. Its translation: CASSMAGTPFYEQYF.

The CDR3 nucleotides read TGTGCCAGCTTTAATCCTATCGTAACCGGGACAGGGGGAAATAATTCACCCCTCCACTTT. Translation: CASFNPIVTGTGGNNSPLHF. The gene calls are TRBV2 and TRBJ1-6, with TRBD1 matching over 11 bases. The CDR3 loop spans 20 amino acids. CDR1 and CDR2 (germline): SNHLY, FYNNEI. The junction had 20 bases not matched to a gene; V was cut back by 8 bases and J by 5 bases.

This chain links TRBV19 with TRBJ2-3; 10 bases line up with TRBD2. The V segment lost 5 bases and the J segment 3 bases; nucleotides outside the gene matches: 11. Looked up from germline, CDR1 is LNHDA and CDR2 is SQIVND (reference sequence). The CDR3 runs 17 residues. Here the CDR3 DNA reads TGTGCCAGTAGTTTGGGCTCTAGCGGGAGCGTGACAGATACGCAGTATTTT. As protein: CASSLGSSGSVTDTQYF.

This chain links TRBV24-1 with TRBJ1-5, with D uncertain. Trimming took off 8 bases at V and 9 bases at J, with 7 bases between the two ends. There are 10 residues in the CDR3. Germline CDR1 KGHDR, CDR2 SFDVKD. The CDR3 coding sequence is TGTGCCACCACCCAATGGCCCCAGCATTTT. This encodes CATTQWPQHF.